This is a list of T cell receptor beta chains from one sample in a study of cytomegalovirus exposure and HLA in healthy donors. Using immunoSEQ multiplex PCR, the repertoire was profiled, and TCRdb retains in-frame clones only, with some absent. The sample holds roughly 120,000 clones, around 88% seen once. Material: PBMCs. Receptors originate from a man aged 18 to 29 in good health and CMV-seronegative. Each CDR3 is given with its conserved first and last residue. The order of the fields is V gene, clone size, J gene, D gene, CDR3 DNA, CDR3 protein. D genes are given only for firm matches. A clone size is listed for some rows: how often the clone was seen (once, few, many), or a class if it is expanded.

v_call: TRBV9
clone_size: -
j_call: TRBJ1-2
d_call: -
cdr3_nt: TGTGCCAGCAGCGTAGAGCCGCAGGGCAACTATGGCTACACCTTC
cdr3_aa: CASSVEPQGNYGYTF

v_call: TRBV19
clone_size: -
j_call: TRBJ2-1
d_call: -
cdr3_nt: TGTGCCAGTAGTATATCCCCAGGACAGCGATTTTACAATGAGCAGTTCTTC
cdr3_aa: CASSISPGQRFYNEQFF

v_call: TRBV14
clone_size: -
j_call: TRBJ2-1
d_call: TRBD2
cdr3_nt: TGTGCCAGCAGCCAAAGGCGCGGGAGTTCTGGTGAGCAGTTCTTC
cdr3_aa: CASSQRRGSSGEQFF

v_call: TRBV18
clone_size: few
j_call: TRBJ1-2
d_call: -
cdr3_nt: TGTGCCAGCTCACCAGTGCGGGAGGGGCGAGATTATGGCTACACCTTC
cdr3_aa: CASSPVREGRDYGYTF

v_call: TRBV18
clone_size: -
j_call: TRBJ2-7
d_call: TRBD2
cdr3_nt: TGTGCCAGCTCACCACGAGGACGGGAGGGCCGCCACGAGCAGTACTTC
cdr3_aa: CASSPRGREGRHEQYF

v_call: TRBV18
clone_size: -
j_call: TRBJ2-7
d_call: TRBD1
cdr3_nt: TGTGCCAGCTCAACCCTGGGACAGGGGTCCTACGAGCAGTACTTC
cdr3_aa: CASSTLGQGSYEQYF

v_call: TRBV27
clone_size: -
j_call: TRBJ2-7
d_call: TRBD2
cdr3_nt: TGTGCCAGCAGTTCCAAAACGGGAGGGGGTGCCCTTGGCGAGCAGTACTTC
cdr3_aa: CASSSKTGGGALGEQYF

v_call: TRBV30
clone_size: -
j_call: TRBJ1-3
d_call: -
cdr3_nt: TGTGCCTGGAGTTTAAGACAGGATCTGTATGGAAACACCATATATTTT
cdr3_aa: CAWSLRQDLYGNTIYF

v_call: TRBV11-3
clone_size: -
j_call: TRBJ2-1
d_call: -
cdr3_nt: TGTGCCAGCAGCCGGATAAGGGGTTATGAGCAGTTCTTC
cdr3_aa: CASSRIRGYEQFF

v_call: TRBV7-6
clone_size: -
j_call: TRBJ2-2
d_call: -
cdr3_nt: TGTGCCAGCAGCCCTCCCGCGCCCGGGGAGCTGTTTTTT
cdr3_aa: CASSPPAPGELFF

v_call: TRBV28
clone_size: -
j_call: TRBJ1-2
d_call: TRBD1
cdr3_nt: TGTGCCGGCTCCACCGGGACAGACAACTATGGCTACACCTTC
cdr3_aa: CAGSTGTDNYGYTF

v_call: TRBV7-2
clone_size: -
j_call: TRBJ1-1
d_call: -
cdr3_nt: TGTGCCAGCAGCGCTTCCAGGGGCACTGAAGCTTTCTTT
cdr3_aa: CASSASRGTEAFF

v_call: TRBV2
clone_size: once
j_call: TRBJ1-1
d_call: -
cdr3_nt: TGTGCCAGCATCTATTATCCCGGACAAATGAACACTGAAGCTTTCTTT
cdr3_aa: CASIYYPGQMNTEAFF

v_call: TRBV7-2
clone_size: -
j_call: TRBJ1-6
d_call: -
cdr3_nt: TGTGCCAGCAGCTCCGACAACAACCCACCCCTCCACTTT
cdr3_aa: CASSSDNNPPLHF

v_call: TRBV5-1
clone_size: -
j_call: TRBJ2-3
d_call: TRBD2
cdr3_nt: TGCGCCACGGGACTAGCGGGTTTCGCAGATACGCAGTATTTT
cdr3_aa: CATGLAGFADTQYF

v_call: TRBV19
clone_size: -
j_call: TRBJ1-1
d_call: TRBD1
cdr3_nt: TGTGCCAGTAGCGTCCCGGGACAGGGTTTGAACACTGAAGCTTTCTTT
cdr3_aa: CASSVPGQGLNTEAFF

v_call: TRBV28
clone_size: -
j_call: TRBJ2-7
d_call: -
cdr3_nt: TGTGCCAGCAGTCCGTATAACCCACTTTTAGTTAGCGGATCCTACGAGCAGTACTTC
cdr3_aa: CASSPYNPLLVSGSYEQYF

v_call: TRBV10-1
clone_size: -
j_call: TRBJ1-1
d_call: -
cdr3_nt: TGCGCCAGCAGCCCCTCAGGGACACGGGAATATAACACTGAAGCTTTCTTT
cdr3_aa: CASSPSGTREYNTEAFF

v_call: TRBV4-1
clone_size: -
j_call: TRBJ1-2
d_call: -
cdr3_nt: TGCGCCAGCAGCCAAGTATCACAGAATTCAAACTATGGCTACACCTTC
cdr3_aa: CASSQVSQNSNYGYTF

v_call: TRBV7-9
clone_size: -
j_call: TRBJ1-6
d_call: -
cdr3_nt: TGTGCCAGCAGCTTAACAGAAACCACACCCCTCCACTTT
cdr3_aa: CASSLTETTPLHF

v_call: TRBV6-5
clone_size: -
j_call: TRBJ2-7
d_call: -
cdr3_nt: TGTGCCAGCAGTTACGGTAGGACTACCTACGAGCAGTACTTC
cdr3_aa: CASSYGRTTYEQYF

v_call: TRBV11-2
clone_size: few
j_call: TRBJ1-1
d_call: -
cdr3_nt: TGTGCCAGCAGCTTGAGGGAAGCGAGCACTGAAGCTTTCTTT
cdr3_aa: CASSLREASTEAFF

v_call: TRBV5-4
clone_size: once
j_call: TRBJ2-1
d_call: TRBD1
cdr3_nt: TGTGCCAGCAGCTTGGGGCTGGGACAGGGGGCGGAGATCTTC
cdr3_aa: CASSLGLGQGAEIF

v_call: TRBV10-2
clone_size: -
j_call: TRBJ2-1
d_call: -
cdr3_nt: TGCGCCAGCAGTGTACTAGACAATGAGCAGTTCTTC
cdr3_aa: CASSVLDNEQFF

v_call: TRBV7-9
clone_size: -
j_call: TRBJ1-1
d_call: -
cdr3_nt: TGTGCCAGCAGCTTAGTTGCGGTGAACACTGAAGCTTTCTTT
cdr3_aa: CASSLVAVNTEAFF

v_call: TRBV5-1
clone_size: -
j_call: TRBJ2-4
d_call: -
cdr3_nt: TGCGCCAGCAGCCATAAGGCGCAGGGACTGTTAGCCAAAAACATTCAGTACTTC
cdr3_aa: CASSHKAQGLLAKNIQYF

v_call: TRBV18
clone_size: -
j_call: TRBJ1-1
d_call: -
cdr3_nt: TGTGCCAGCTCACCTGGGGGGGAGACTGAAGCTTTCTTT
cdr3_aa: CASSPGGETEAFF

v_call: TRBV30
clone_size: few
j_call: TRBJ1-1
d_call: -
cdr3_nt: TGTGCCCGGGGTCGGGCGGGGAAGAACACTGAAGCTTTCTTT
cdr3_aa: CARGRAGKNTEAFF

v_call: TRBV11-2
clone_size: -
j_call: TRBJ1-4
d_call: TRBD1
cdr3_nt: TGTGCCAGCAGCTTAGGGGGAACAGGGGCCGCAGATCGTGAAAAACTGTTTTTT
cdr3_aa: CASSLGGTGAADREKLFF

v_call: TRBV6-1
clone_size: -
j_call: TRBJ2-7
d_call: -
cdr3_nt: TGTGCCAGCAGTGAAGCGCCTGACATCTACGAGCAGTACTTC
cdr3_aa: CASSEAPDIYEQYF

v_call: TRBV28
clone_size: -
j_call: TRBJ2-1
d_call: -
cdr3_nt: TGTGCCAGCAGTTTAGGAGTGGGGGGGCCCCTGAGCTCCTACAATGAGCAGTTCTTC
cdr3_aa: CASSLGVGGPLSSYNEQFF

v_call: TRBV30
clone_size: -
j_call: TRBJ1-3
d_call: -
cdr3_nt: TGTGCCTGGAGTGTACATATATCTGGAAACACCATATATTTT
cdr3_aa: CAWSVHISGNTIYF

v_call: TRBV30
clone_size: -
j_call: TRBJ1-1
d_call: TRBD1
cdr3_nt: TGTGCCTGGAGTGTATTATATATTAGGACAGGTCTGAACACTGAAGCTTTCTTT
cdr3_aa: CAWSVLYIRTGLNTEAFF

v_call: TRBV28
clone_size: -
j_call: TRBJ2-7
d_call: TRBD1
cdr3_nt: TGTGCCAGCAGCCCAGACAGGGGTCCGAACTACGAGCAGTACTTC
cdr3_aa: CASSPDRGPNYEQYF

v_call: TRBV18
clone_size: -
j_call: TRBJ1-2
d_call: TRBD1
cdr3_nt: TGTGCCAGCTCACCAACAGGGGAGGACTATGGCTACACCTTC
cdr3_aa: CASSPTGEDYGYTF

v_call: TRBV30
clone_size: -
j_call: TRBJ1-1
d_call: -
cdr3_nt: TGTGCCTGGAGTACTGCAACAGTTGAAGCTTTCTTT
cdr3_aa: CAWSTATVEAFF

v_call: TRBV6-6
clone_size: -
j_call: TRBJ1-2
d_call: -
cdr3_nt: TGTGCCGGGTGGGGCCCAGGGCCCGGCTACACCTTC
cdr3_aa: CAGWGPGPGYTF

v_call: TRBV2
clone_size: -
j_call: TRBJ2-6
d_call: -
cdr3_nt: TGTGCCAGCAGACCGACAGGACTTTACTCTGGGGCCAACGTCCTGACTTTC
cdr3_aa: CASRPTGLYSGANVLTF

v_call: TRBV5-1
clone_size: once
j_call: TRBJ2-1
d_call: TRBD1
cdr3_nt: TGCGCCAGCAGCGTGGGACAGGCCCGGGACAATGAGCAGTTCTTC
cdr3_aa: CASSVGQARDNEQFF

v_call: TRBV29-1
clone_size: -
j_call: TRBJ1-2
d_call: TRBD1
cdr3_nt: TGCAGCGCTATCCCGGGACAGACTAACTATGGCTACACCTTC
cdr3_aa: CSAIPGQTNYGYTF

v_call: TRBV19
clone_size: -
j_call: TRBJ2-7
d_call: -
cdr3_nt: TGTGCCAGTAGTATGGGATATGGGGGGACCTACGAGCAGTACTTC
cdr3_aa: CASSMGYGGTYEQYF

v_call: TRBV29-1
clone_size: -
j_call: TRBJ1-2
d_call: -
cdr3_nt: TGCAGCGCCCAATCCAGGGGATTTGGCTACACCTTC
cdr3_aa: CSAQSRGFGYTF

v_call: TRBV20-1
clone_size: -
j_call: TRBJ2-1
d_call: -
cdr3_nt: TGCAGTGCTCAGGGCAATGAGCAGTTCTTC
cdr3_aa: CSAQGNEQFF

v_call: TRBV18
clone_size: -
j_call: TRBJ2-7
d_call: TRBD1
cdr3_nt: TGTGCCAGCTCATCTGTCGGGACAGTCACCTACGAGCAGTACTTC
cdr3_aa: CASSSVGTVTYEQYF

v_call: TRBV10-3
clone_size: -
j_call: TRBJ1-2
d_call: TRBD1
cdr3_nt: TGTGCCATCAGATCCTTGGCAGGGGGCGTGTCGGATGGCTACACCTTC
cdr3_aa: CAIRSLAGGVSDGYTF

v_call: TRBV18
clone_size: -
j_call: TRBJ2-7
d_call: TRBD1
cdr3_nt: TGTGCCAGCTCACCCTGGACAGGGGACGCCCGAATGAACTACGAGCAGTACTTC
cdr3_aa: CASSPWTGDARMNYEQYF

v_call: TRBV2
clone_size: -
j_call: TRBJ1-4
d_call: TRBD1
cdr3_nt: TGTGCCAGCAGTGTTAGACAGGGTTTTGAAAAACTGTTTTTT
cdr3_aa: CASSVRQGFEKLFF

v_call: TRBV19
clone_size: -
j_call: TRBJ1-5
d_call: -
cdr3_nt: TGTGCGCTATCACCGGGGGGCGGTCAGCCCCAGCATTTT
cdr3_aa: CALSPGGGQPQHF